The rows below give T cell receptor beta chains drawn from one sample of a study of cytomegalovirus exposure and HLA in healthy donors. The data were produced by immunoSEQ multiplex PCR, yet TCRdb's version contains in-frame clones alone and is incomplete. The data hold some 100,000 clones, with roughly three quarters observed a single time. The source material was PBMCs. These receptors came from a man aged 35 to 55 in good health and CMV-seronegative. Both conserved end residues are trimmed from each CDR3. Fields, in order: V gene, CDR3 length, CDR3 protein.

>TRBV18|12
ASSPGLSNYGYT
>TRBV14|14
ASSQDPQGRNTEAF
>TRBV5-1|14
ASSLQGAFSGNTIY
>TRBV19|12
ASRGTGAPYEQY
>TRBV6-6|12
ASSYLASGNEQY
>TRBV19|12
ASRTPGRSGGYT
>TRBV5-5|14
ASSLISPAGANVLT
>TRBV30|10
AWSVPPSPLH
>TRBV27|12
ASRDGTGHEKLF
>TRBV5-1|15
ASSLAGLAAVKNIQY
>TRBV19|13
ASTGGRTDNSPLH
>TRBV5-1|14
ASSQGGQGIGYGYT
>TRBV11-2|11
ASSLDREDIQY
>TRBV5-4|15
ASSRGAEISYNSPLH
>TRBV20-1|9
SARDHYGYT
>TRBV27|16
ASSVTSGGPISYNEQF
>TRBV6-5|14
ASSYGGEWWISPLH
>TRBV11-2|13
ASSLGDRGISEAF
>TRBV6-4|11
ASSEQETDTQY
>TRBV7-9|11
ASTGGLYNEQF
>TRBV28|14
ASSFPGLISNEKLF
>TRBV11-3|15
ASSLGPSSSPGNTIY